Below, 10 T cell receptor beta chains from the same sample are listed, as sequenced in a study of OX40 agonist ivuxolimab in advanced cancers. Repertoires were generated with immunoSEQ multiplex PCR, while TCRdb's copy carries only in-frame clones and drops some. The repertoire holds approximately 74,000 clones, with around nine tenths as singletons. The input for sequencing was CD4+ or CD8+ T cells sorted from blood, taken in a trial of the OX40 agonist ivuxolimab. The source is an adult with an advanced solid tumor such as melanoma, head and neck, liver or kidney cancer.

V and J are TRBV29-1 and TRBJ1-4; TRBD1 agrees at 7 bases. Germline CDR1 reads SQVTM; CDR2 reads ANQGSEA. There are 12 residues in the CDR3. Unmatched junction bases numbered 6, after V lost 6 bases and J lost 8 bases. CDR3 sequence reads: CSVRDSQEKLFF. The CDR3 DNA reads as TGCAGCGTCCGGGACAGTCAGGAAAAACTGTTTTTT.

This chain connects TRBV7-9 to TRBJ2-7; the D gene could be TRBD1 or TRBD2 (6 bases each). The V gene's germline CDR1 is SEHNR and CDR2 FQNEAQ (reference sequence). CDR3 size: 13 residues. V lost 3 bases to trimming and J lost 2 bases, with 8 bases between them. The CDR3 spells CASSFGGTYEQYF. CDR3 sequence (DNA): TGTGCCAGCAGCTTCGGGGGCACCTACGAGCAGTACTTC.

The V call is TRBV7-2, the J call TRBJ2-7; maybe TRBD2 (5 bases). V lost 1 base and J lost 6, with 13 bases in between. The germline V gene encodes CDR1 SGHTA and CDR2 FQGNSA. The CDR3 length is 14 residues. In DNA form, the CDR3 reads TGTGCCAGCAGCTTAGTACTGAACGGAGGCGAGCAGTACTTC. It translates to CASSLVLNGGEQYF.

The chain uses TRBV28 and TRBJ1-5; D gene ambiguous. The CDR3 runs 15 residues. Germline V CDR1 and CDR2: MDHEN, SYDVKM. The V end was cut by 3 bases, the J end by 1 base, with 10 bases between. In DNA form, the CDR3 reads TGTGCCAGCAGTTTTCAGCCGTTGAGCAATCAGCCCCAGCATTTT. Translating it yields CASSFQPLSNQPQHF.

This clone has just one count. The chain couples TRBV19 to TRBJ2-7; 7 positions match TRBD1. The CDR3 has 15 amino acids. The germline V gene has CDR1 LNHDA and CDR2 SQIVND (reference sequence). V shed 9 bases and J 2 bases; nucleotides not matched to a gene: 13. Here the CDR3 DNA reads TGTGCCAGGGTAGGGAAACCAGGGGGTCCCTACGAGCAGTACTTC. Translating gives CARVGKPGGPYEQYF.

By proportion, this clone is hyperexpanded. V usage is TRBV28 and J usage is TRBJ1-5; D is possibly TRBD1 (5 bases). Germline CDR1 and CDR2: MDHEN and SYDVKM. With 2 bases removed from V and 4 bases from J, the gap between germline ends came to 18 bases. The length of the CDR3 is 17 residues. In DNA, the CDR3 is TGTGCCAGCAGTTTAGGCGTTAGGGGTGGGGAGAATCAGCCCCAGCATTTT. Residues: CASSLGVRGGENQPQHF.

This chain uses TRBV28 with TRBJ2-7; D gene uncertain. Per germline, CDR1 MDHEN and CDR2 SYDVKM. The CDR3 totals 13 residues. With 7 bases removed from V and 1 base from J, the gap between germline ends came to 11 bases. CDR3 bases: TGTGCCAGCACGCCGATACAGTCCTACGAGCAGTACTTC. It specifies CASTPIQSYEQYF.

The gene calls are TRBV19 and TRBJ2-5; 8 bases fit TRBD1. CDR1 is LNHDA and CDR2 is SQIVND in the germline V gene (reference sequence). The CDR3 loop spans 15 amino acids. V shed 5 bases, J shed 5 bases, and the junction held 10 bases outside the gene matches. CDR3 sequence: CASSLFSTGDETQYF. Written as DNA, the CDR3 is TGTGCCAGTAGTCTTTTCTCGACAGGGGATGAGACCCAGTACTTC.

The chain couples TRBV30 to TRBJ2-1; no definite D call. CDR3 length: 11 residues. V was clipped by 0 bases and J by 6 bases, with 3 bases between them. The germline V gene encodes CDR1 GTSNPN and CDR2 SVGIG (reference sequence). The CDR3 loop is CAWSVTNEQFF. CDR3 in DNA: TGTGCCTGGAGTGTAACCAATGAGCAGTTCTTC.

The genes are TRBV19 and TRBJ1-1; no clear D gene. V was clipped by 1 base and J by 0 bases, with 6 bases between them. Germline V gives CDR1 LNHDA, CDR2 SQIVND (reference sequence). The CDR3 sequence is 14 residues long. The CDR3 protein is CASSIAGLNTEAFF. CDR3 bases: TGTGCCAGTAGTATAGCGGGATTGAACACTGAAGCTTTCTTT.